Listed below are T cell receptor beta chains from one sample, sequenced in a study of blood T cell repertoires in COVID-19. Assay: immunoSEQ multiplex PCR; the TCRdb copy retains only in-frame clones and omits some. The repertoire holds some 200,000 clones, roughly 84% seen once, with more than 7% in the top ten. Sequencing was done on a sample of PBMCs or T cells enriched from blood (not recorded which). The receptors here all came from a man aged 25 to 40 in a cohort exposed to, infected with or recovered from COVID-19 (not recorded which). Both conserved end residues are part of each CDR3. Each record gives: V gene, J gene, D gene, clone size, CDR3 protein, CDR3 DNA. A D gene is named only where the DNA matches it firmly. The size field is filled for only some rows; it gives once, few, many or a size class.

>TRBV11-2|TRBJ2-7|-|few
CASSFNRGINGEQYF
TGTGCCAGCAGCTTCAACAGAGGGATCAACGGCGAGCAGTACTTC
>TRBV27|TRBJ2-5|TRBD1|-
CASSLTGTGSETQYF
TGTGCCAGCAGTCTCACCGGGACAGGGTCAGAGACCCAGTACTTC
>TRBV11-2|TRBJ2-7|-|-
CASSLVPTWSYEQYF
TGTGCCAGCAGCTTAGTTCCCACTTGGTCCTACGAGCAGTACTTC
>TRBV7-9|TRBJ2-7|TRBD2|-
CASRPTSGRAREQYF
TGTGCCAGCAGACCTACTAGCGGGAGGGCCAGGGAGCAGTACTTC
>TRBV28|TRBJ2-7|TRBD2|-
CASSLSPLLAGVHEQYF
TGTGCCAGCAGTTTATCCCCCCTCCTAGCGGGAGTACACGAGCAGTACTTC
>TRBV21-1|TRBJ1-1|-|-
CASSKARLGTEAFF
TGTGCCAGCAGCAAAGCCAGGCTCGGCACTGAAGCTTTCTTT
>TRBV5-1|TRBJ1-3|-|-
CASSLALLSGTSSGNTIYF
TGCGCCAGCAGCTTGGCTTTGTTATCCGGGACAAGCTCTGGAAACACCATATATTTT
>TRBV10-1|TRBJ2-1|TRBD1|-
CASSQGGAGYNEQFF
TGCGCCAGCAGCCAAGGGGGCGCGGGTTACAATGAGCAGTTCTTC
>TRBV5-4|TRBJ2-5|TRBD2|once
CASSLSSGRALETQYF
TGTGCCAGCAGCTTATCTAGCGGGAGGGCCCTAGAGACCCAGTACTTC
>TRBV19|TRBJ2-5|-|-
CASSVSLALGGETQYF
TGTGCCAGTAGTGTCTCCTTAGCATTGGGAGGAGAGACCCAGTACTTC
>TRBV27|TRBJ1-5|TRBD1|-
CASSLSRDRNQPQHF
TGTGCCAGCAGTTTATCCCGGGACAGAAATCAGCCCCAGCATTTT
>TRBV6-6|TRBJ2-7|-|-
CASGTRDEQYF
TGTGCTTCCGGGACTCGGGACGAGCAGTACTTC
>TRBV6-1|TRBJ2-7|-|-
CASSEHRDYYEQYF
TGTGCCAGCAGTGAACACAGGGACTACTACGAGCAGTACTTC
>TRBV5-5|TRBJ2-7|TRBD1|-
CASSPRDRGLKQYF
TGTGCCAGCAGCCCCCGGGACAGGGGGCTTAAGCAGTACTTC
>TRBV4-1|TRBJ2-1|TRBD2|-
CASSQEGGGLNEQFF
TGCGCCAGCAGCCAGGAGGGCGGGGGGTTGAATGAGCAGTTCTTC
>TRBV4-3|TRBJ2-3|-|-
CASSPPNGVADTQYF
TGCGCCAGCAGCCCGCCAAACGGGGTCGCAGATACGCAGTATTTT
>TRBV2|TRBJ2-5|-|-
CASSDGISFGRETQYF
TGTGCCAGCAGTGACGGCATTTCCTTTGGGAGAGAGACCCAGTACTTC
>TRBV6-5|TRBJ2-2|TRBD1|-
CASPGQTNTGELFF
TGTGCCAGCCCGGGACAGACGAACACCGGGGAGCTGTTTTTT
>TRBV18|TRBJ1-1|TRBD1|-
CASSPSGQGFAEAFF
TGTGCCAGCTCACCATCGGGACAGGGGTTCGCTGAAGCTTTCTTT
>TRBV16|TRBJ2-7|TRBD1|-
CASSPTGYRPGEQYF
TGTGCCAGCAGCCCGACAGGGTACCGCCCGGGGGAGCAGTACTTC
>TRBV6-5|TRBJ2-3|TRBD1|-
CASRGQGPSTDTQYF
TGTGCCAGCAGGGGACAGGGGCCCAGCACAGATACGCAGTATTTT
>TRBV27|TRBJ2-7|TRBD1|-
CASSLTGDSYEQYF
TGTGCCAGCAGTTTAACAGGGGACTCCTACGAGCAGTACTTC
>TRBV27|TRBJ1-2|TRBD1|-
CASSLDRGHGYTF
TGTGCCAGCAGTTTGGACAGGGGGCATGGCTACACCTTC
>TRBV14|TRBJ1-2|TRBD1|-
CASSQELQGAHGYTF
TGTGCCAGCAGCCAAGAGCTACAGGGGGCGCATGGCTACACCTTC
>TRBV19|TRBJ1-5|TRBD1|-
CASSGTGAYQPQHF
TGTGCCAGTAGTGGGACAGGGGCCTATCAGCCCCAGCATTTT
>TRBV9|TRBJ1-4|TRBD1|-
CASSATGGTNEKLFF
TGTGCCAGCAGCGCTACAGGGGGAACTAATGAAAAACTGTTTTTT
>TRBV9|TRBJ2-1|-|-
CASSEAGLSYNEQFF
TGTGCCAGCAGCGAGGCGGGCCTCTCCTACAATGAGCAGTTCTTC
>TRBV12-3/TRBV12-4|TRBJ1-4|-|-
CASTLEAPEKLFF
TGTGCCAGCACCTTGGAGGCTCCTGAAAAACTGTTTTTT
>TRBV28|TRBJ2-2|-|-
CASSPLFLLSRTNTGELFF
TGTGCCAGCAGCCCCTTATTCTTGCTTAGCCGTACGAACACCGGGGAGCTGTTTTTT